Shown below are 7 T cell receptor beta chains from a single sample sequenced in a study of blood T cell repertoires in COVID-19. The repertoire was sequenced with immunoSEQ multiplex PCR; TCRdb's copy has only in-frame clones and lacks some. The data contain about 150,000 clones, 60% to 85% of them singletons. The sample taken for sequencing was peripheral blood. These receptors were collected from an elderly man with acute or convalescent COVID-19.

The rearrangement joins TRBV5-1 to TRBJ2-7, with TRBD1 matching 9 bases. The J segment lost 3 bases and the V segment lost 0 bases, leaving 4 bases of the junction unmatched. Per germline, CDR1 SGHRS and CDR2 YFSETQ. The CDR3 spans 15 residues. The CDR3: CASSLAGTGNYEQYF. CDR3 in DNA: TGCGCCAGCAGCTTGGCCGGGACAGGGAACTACGAGCAGTACTTC.

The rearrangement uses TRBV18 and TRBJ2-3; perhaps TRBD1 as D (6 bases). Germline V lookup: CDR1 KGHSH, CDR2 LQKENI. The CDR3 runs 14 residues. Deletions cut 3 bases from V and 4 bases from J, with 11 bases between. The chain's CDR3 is CASSPPGASDTQYF. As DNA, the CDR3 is TGTGCCAGCTCACCGCCAGGGGCGTCAGATACGCAGTATTTT.

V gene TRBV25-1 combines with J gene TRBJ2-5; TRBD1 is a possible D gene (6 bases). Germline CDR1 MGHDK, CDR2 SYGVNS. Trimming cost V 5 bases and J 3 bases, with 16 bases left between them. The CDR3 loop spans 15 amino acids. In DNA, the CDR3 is TGTGCCAGCAGTAATCACAGGGAAACCGAAGAGACCCAGTACTTC. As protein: CASSNHRETEETQYF. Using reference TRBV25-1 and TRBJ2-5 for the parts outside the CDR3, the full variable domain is EADIYQTPRYLVIGTGKKITLECSQTMGHDKMYWYQQDPGMELHLIHYSYGVNSTEKGDLSSESTVSRIRTEHFPLTLESARPSHTSQYLCASSNHRETEETQYFGPGTRLLVL.

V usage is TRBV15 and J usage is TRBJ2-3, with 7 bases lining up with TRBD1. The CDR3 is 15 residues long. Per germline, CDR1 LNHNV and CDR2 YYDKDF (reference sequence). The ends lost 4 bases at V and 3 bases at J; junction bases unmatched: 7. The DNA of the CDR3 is TGTGCCACCAGCATTGACAGGGTTAGGACAGATACGCAGTATTTT. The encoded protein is CATSIDRVRTDTQYF.

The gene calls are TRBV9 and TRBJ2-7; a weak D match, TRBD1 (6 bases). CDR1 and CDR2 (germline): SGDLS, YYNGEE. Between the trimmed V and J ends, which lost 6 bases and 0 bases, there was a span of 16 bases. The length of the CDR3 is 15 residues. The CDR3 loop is CASIPGTPSSYEQYV. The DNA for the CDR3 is TGTGCCAGCATCCCCGGGACACCTAGCTCCTACGAGCAGTACGTC.

CDR3 residues: CASGQPNSGNTIYF. DNA for the CDR3: TGTGCCAGCGGGCAGCCGAACTCTGGAAACACCATATATTTT. The chain couples TRBV11-2 to TRBJ1-3, with D unclear. In germline, CDR1 is SGHAT, CDR2 FQNNGV. CDR3 length: 14 residues. The ends were cut back, 8 bases at V and 0 bases at J, with 11 bases in the middle.

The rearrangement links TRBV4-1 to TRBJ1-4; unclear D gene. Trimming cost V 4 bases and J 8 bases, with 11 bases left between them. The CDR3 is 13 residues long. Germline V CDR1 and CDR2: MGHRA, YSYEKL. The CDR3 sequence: CASSRTLVEKLFF. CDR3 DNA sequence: TGCGCCAGCAGCCGCACGTTAGTAGAAAAACTGTTTTTT.